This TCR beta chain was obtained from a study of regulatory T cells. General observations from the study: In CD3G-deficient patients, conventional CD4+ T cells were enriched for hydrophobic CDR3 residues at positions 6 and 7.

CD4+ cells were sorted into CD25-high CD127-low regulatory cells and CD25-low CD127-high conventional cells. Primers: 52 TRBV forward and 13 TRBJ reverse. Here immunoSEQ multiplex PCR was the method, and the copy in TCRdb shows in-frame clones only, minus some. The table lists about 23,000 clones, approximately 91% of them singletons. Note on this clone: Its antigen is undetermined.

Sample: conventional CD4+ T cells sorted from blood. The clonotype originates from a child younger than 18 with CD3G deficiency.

In nucleotides, the CDR3 is TGTGCCAGCAGTATAAAGGGGGGTCAGCCCCAGCATTTT. Amino acid sequence: CASSIKGGQPQHF. The rearrangement links TRBV6-1 to TRBJ1-5, with a tentative D call TRBD1 (6 bases). Trimming took 5 bases from V and 6 from J, leaving 11 bases between them. The CDR3 has 13 residues. Germline CDR1 is MNHNS and CDR2 is SASEGT.